This T cell receptor (beta chain) originates from a study of T cells in Graves' hyperthyroidism and ophthalmopathy. What was amplified from RNA transcripts were TCR beta CDR3 regions. With the HTBI primer set, the TCR CDR3 went through a first round of RT-PCR. TCRdb re-derived calls from the multiplex PCR reads in MiXCR, one entry per CDR3 protein. The sample lists around 520,000 distinct CDR3 sequences; 24% were seen once. Concerning this clonotype itself: Antigen unknown.

J gave up 3 bases and V 5 bases, and 10 bases lay outside the gene matches. Per the germline V gene, CDR1 is MGHDK and CDR2 is SYGVNS. This CDR3 region has 16 residues. Each diagnosis drew on symptoms, thyroxine, TRAb, thyroid ultrasound and orbital computed tomography findings. Study observations and caveats: Most clonotypes expanded in the thyroid (above 0.001) were also present in blood. In validation, the model predicted ophthalmopathy. These predictions came a median about 6.5 months before onset.

The TCR sequence derives from a young woman with Graves' ophthalmopathy. Sequenced: blood. V gene TRBV25-1 combines with J gene TRBJ2-7; 10 positions agree with TRBD1. The CDR3 protein is CASSPHRGTGDYEQYF. CDR3 sequence (DNA): TGTGCCAGCAGTCCCCACCGGGGGACAGGGGACTACGAGCAGTACTTC.